This TCR beta chain came from a study of T-cell reconstitution after alpha-beta-depleted transplantation in children. Study-wide results and caveats: Surviving recipient T cells and intrathymic progenitors accounted for some patients' high TCRbeta diversity at day 60. One year post-transplant, T-cell counts and diversity were largely derived from T cells produced anew. As was reported, about two months after transplant, alpha-beta T cells came from several hundred expanded graft clones.

This clonotype showed up just a few times. Antigen unknown. With 5 bases removed from V and 5 bases from J, the gap between germline ends came to 9 bases. Germline CDR1 MDHEN, CDR2 SYDVKM. This CDR3 is built from 12 residues. Preparation of the TCRbeta library was carried out with unique molecular identifiers. TCRdb reprocessed the PCR reads via MiXCR and lists one record per CDR3 protein. The sample yields 200,000 to 300,000 distinct CDR3 sequences, 20% to 30% seen once. The chain carries TRBV28 and TRBJ2-5; D not certain. This sequence originates from a female patient between 2 and 15 years old who had a stem cell transplant for congenital amegakaryocytic thrombocytopenia, so the T cells may come from the graft donor. The sequences come from PBMCs, mostly from graft donor cells, collected 360 days after TCRalphabeta/CD19-depleted stem cell transplant. DNA for the CDR3: TGTGCCAGCAGTCCTCAGTCCGAGACCCAGTACTTC. Translation gives CASSPQSETQYF.